This entry lists 17 T cell receptor beta chains sequenced from one sample in a study of blood T cell repertoires in COVID-19. Only in-frame clones appear in the TCRdb table, and some are missing; sequencing was by immunoSEQ multiplex PCR. The data show approximately 250,000 clones, 86% seen once. Sequenced input: peripheral blood. The receptor source for this set is a man aged 40-50 years with active or convalescent COVID-19.

The J gene is TRBJ2-3, the V gene TRBV30; D possibly corresponds to TRBD2 (5 bases). V lost 4 bases to trimming and J lost 0 bases, with 11 bases between them. This CDR3 is 14 amino acids long. Germline-derived CDR1 and CDR2 are GTSNPN and SVGIG (reference sequence). CDR3 in amino acids: CAWTDGVSTDTQYF. For the CDR3, the DNA is TGTGCCTGGACCGACGGGGTTAGCACAGATACGCAGTATTTT.

The chain joins TRBV28 to TRBJ1-5, with 10 positions matching TRBD1. The CDR3 contains 15 residues. Germline trimming cut 6 bases from V and 5 bases from J; bases unmatched to any gene: 7. Germline CDR1 MDHEN, CDR2 SYDVKM. The CDR3 spells CASSPIGTGDQPQHF. In DNA, the CDR3 is TGTGCCAGCAGCCCCATTGGGACAGGGGATCAGCCCCAGCATTTT.

The rearrangement links TRBV15 to TRBJ1-3; 7 nucleotides line up with TRBD1. Germline CDR1 and CDR2: LNHNV and YYDKDF (reference sequence). The length of the CDR3 is 16 residues. J gave up 2 bases and V 0 bases, and 4 bases lay outside the gene matches. This chain's CDR3 is CATSRDSQGAGNTIYF. For the CDR3, the DNA is TGTGCCACCAGCAGAGATTCCCAGGGGGCTGGAAACACCATATATTTT. The complete variable domain, with remaining parts taken from reference TRBV15 and TRBJ1-3, reads DAMVIQNPRYQVTQFGKPVTLSCSQTLNHNVMYWYQQKSSQAPKLLFHYYDKDFNNEADTPDNFQSRRPNTSFCFLDIRSPGLGDTAMYLCATSRDSQGAGNTIYFGEGSWLTVV.

The chain recombines TRBV2 with TRBJ2-7; TRBD1 aligns across 8 bases. CDR1 is SNHLY and CDR2 is FYNNEI in the germline V gene. The CDR3 has 14 amino acids. The V and J ends lost 7 bases and 5 bases, in that order; junction bases with no gene match: 10. CDR3 nucleotides: TGTGCCAGCACTCAGGGGGCCCTGAGGAACGAGCAGTACTTC. Amino acid sequence: CASTQGALRNEQYF.

The chain carries TRBV11-2 and TRBJ2-7; D is unclear. The CDR3 is 12 amino acids. Deletions cut 0 bases from V and 4 bases from J, with 4 bases between. Germline V gene lookup returns CDR1 SGHAT and CDR2 FQNNGV. This CDR3 is CASSLDPYEQYF. CDR3 nucleotide sequence: TGTGCCAGCAGCTTAGACCCGTACGAGCAGTACTTC.

The genes are TRBV10-3 and TRBJ2-2, with TRBD1 matching over 7 bases. This CDR3 spans 14 amino acids. Trimming at V came to 6 bases and at J to 0 bases, leaving 1 base not matched to a gene. Per germline, CDR1 ENHRY and CDR2 SYGVKD. This chain's CDR3 is CAIRGTANTGELFF. The CDR3 nucleotides read TGTGCCATCAGGGGGACAGCGAACACCGGGGAGCTGTTTTTT.

This chain links TRBV6-5 with TRBJ2-1; TRBD2 matches at 11 bases. The CDR3 extends over 14 amino acids. V shed 1 base, J shed 9 bases, and the junction held 2 bases outside the gene matches. Germline loops: CDR1 MNHEY, CDR2 SVGAGI. CDR3 DNA sequence: TGTGCCAGCAGTTACTTGCTAGCGGGAGGTGAGCAGTTCTTC. This codes for CASSYLLAGGEQFF.

The rearrangement links TRBV6-5 to TRBJ2-7, with TRBD2 identical over 9 bases. The length of the CDR3 is 14 residues. V lost 9 bases, J lost 0 bases, and 6 bases stayed unmatched. From germline, CDR1 is MNHEY and CDR2 SVGAGI. CDR3 sequence reads: CASRLADPSYEQYF. CDR3 DNA: TGTGCCAGTCGACTAGCGGACCCCTCCTACGAGCAGTACTTC.

The chain employs TRBV6-5 and TRBJ1-3; TRBD1 is a possible D gene (5 bases). Germline CDR1 reads MNHEY; CDR2 reads SVGAGI. This CDR3 region has 13 residues. V was cut by 6 bases and J by 8 bases, with 14 bases left in between. Here the CDR3 DNA reads TGTGCCAGCAGCCGGGACGGAGGGGACACCATATATTTT. Encoded protein: CASSRDGGDTIYF.

The chain has TRBV7-8 and TRBJ1-1; D is undetermined. V dropped 2 bases and J dropped 1 base, with 8 bases sitting between them. CDR1 is SGHVS and CDR2 is FQNEAQ in the germline V gene. The CDR3 has 14 amino acids. Here the CDR3 reads CASSLTPPNTEAFF. In nucleotides, the CDR3 is TGTGCCAGCAGCTTAACTCCACCGAACACTGAAGCTTTCTTT.

As for this clone: Other DNA variants within this sample encode the same CDR3. The chain combines TRBV19 with TRBJ1-1; unclear D gene. CDR1 is LNHDA, CDR2 SQIVND, per germline (reference sequence). The CDR3 sequence is 13 residues long. Trimming stripped 4 bases from V and 0 bases from J, with 6 bases between. CDR3 in amino acids: CASSTVMNTEAFF. In nucleotides, the CDR3 is TGTGCCAGTAGTACAGTGATGAACACTGAAGCTTTCTTT.

V and J are TRBV13 and TRBJ2-1, with a tentative D call TRBD1 (5 bases). This CDR3 contains 12 residues. V lost 4 bases and J lost 7, with 8 bases in between. Germline CDR1 PRHDT, CDR2 FYEKMQ (reference sequence). The CDR3 protein is CASSSRVNEQFF. CDR3 sequence (DNA): TGTGCCAGCAGCTCCAGGGTTAATGAGCAGTTCTTC. Full variable domain (rest looked up from reference TRBV13 and TRBJ2-1): AAGVIQSPRHLIKEKRETATLKCYPIPRHDTVYWYQQGPGQDPQFLISFYEKMQSDKGSIPDRFSAQQFSDYHSELNMSSLELGDSALYFCASSSRVNEQFFGPGTRLTVL.

V gene TRBV7-9 combines with J gene TRBJ1-4; D unresolved. The V gene lost 0 bases and the J gene lost 5 bases, with 7 bases spanning the gap. This CDR3 region has 14 residues. The germline V gene has CDR1 SEHNR and CDR2 FQNEAQ (reference sequence). CDR3 DNA sequence: TGTGCCAGCAGCTTAGCGTCCGGGAATGAAAAACTGTTTTTT. It codes for CASSLASGNEKLFF. Supplemented by reference TRBV7-9 and TRBJ1-4, the full variable domain reads DTGVSQNPRHKITKRGQNVTFRCDPISEHNRLYWYRQTLGQGPEFLTYFQNEAQLEKSRLLSDRFSAERPKGSFSTLEIQRTEQGDSAMYLCASSLASGNEKLFFGSGTQLSVL.

The sample holds a few counts of this clone. The V call is TRBV10-1, the J call TRBJ1-6; 8 bases are shared with TRBD1. The J segment lost 0 bases and the V segment lost 4 bases, leaving 8 bases of the junction unmatched. The CDR3 has 18 amino acids. Germline CDR1 and CDR2: WNHNN and SYGVQD (reference sequence). CDR3 sequence: CASSGPDRASSYNSPLHF. In DNA form, the CDR3 reads TGCGCCAGCAGTGGGCCGGACAGGGCTTCCTCCTATAATTCACCCCTCCACTTT.

On this clone itself: This CDR3 is also generated by other DNA sequences in the sample. V gene TRBV3-1 (or the pseudogene TRBV3-2) combines with J gene TRBJ1-1; D might be TRBD1 (6 bases). CDR1 and CDR2 from the germline V gene are LGHDT and YNNKEL (reference sequence). The CDR3 consists of 14 residues. V lost 1 base to trimming and J lost 2 bases, with 8 bases between them. The CDR3 coding sequence is TGTGCCAGCAGCCAAGTAGGGGGAAACACTGAAGCTTTCTTT. Residues: CASSQVGGNTEAFF.

This chain connects TRBV5-8 to TRBJ2-5; no clear D. Germline CDR1 is SGHTS and CDR2 is YDEGEE. CDR3 length: 13 amino acids. V was trimmed by 4 bases and J by 4 bases, leaving 11 bases between them. The CDR3 nucleotides read TGTGCCAGCAGCCAGGTCCAGATAGAGACCCAGTACTTC. Translation gives CASSQVQIETQYF.

This clone was counted a single time. The V and J genes are TRBV29-1 and TRBJ2-3; weak D call: TRBD1 (5 bases). The CDR3 runs 14 residues. V lost 3 bases to trimming and J lost 6 bases, with 16 bases between them. The V gene's germline CDR1 is SQVTM and CDR2 ANQGSEA. The CDR3: CSVEIGAPSDTQYF. DNA of the CDR3: TGCAGCGTTGAGATAGGGGCCCCGTCGGATACGCAGTATTTT.